The 4 T cell receptor beta chains listed next were all sequenced from one sample in a study of control samples from healthy donors and cancer patients. Produced via immunoSEQ multiplex PCR; TCRdb's table is partial and in-frame only. The sample has approximately 170,000 clones, approximately 90% seen once. Sequencing was performed on blood. These TCRs come from a man aged 25-40 years in good health.

This clone has a single count. The chain recombines TRBV7-9 with TRBJ2-5; 10 bases are shared with TRBD2. The ends lost 8 bases at V and 5 bases at J; junction bases unmatched: 11. CDR3 size: 15 residues. The germline gives CDR1 SEHNR, CDR2 FQNEAQ (reference sequence). As DNA, the CDR3 is TGTGCCAGCCAGTTAGCGGGAGGACAGCGGGAGACCCAGTACTTC. Translation gives CASQLAGGQRETQYF.

On this clone: Within the sample, other DNA sequences also encode this same CDR3. The chain couples TRBV30 to TRBJ2-7, with 9 bases lining up with TRBD1. Germline V lookup: CDR1 GTSNPN, CDR2 SVGIG (reference sequence). The V gene end was trimmed by 5 bases and the J gene end by 1 base; junction bases not matched to a gene: 3. The CDR3 is 13 residues long. CDR3 in amino acids: CAWEQGASYEQYF. The CDR3 nucleotides are TGTGCCTGGGAACAGGGGGCGTCCTACGAGCAGTACTTC.

The chain combines TRBV15 with TRBJ1-5; possibly TRBD1 for D (5 bases). Germline V gene data show CDR1 as LNHNV and CDR2 as YYDKDF (reference sequence). This CDR3 contains 15 residues. The V and J ends lost 0 bases and 4 bases respectively, with 10 bases between them. The CDR3 DNA reads as TGTGCCACCAGCAGAGACGACGGGGGGAATCAGCCCCAGCATTTT. As protein: CATSRDDGGNQPQHF.

V is TRBV9 and J is TRBJ2-1, with D possibly TRBD2 on 6 matching bases. Trimming shortened V by 0 bases and J by 9 bases, and 16 bases separated the two germline ends. This CDR3 has 15 residues. Germline V lookup: CDR1 SGDLS, CDR2 YYNGEE. CDR3 bases: TGTGCCAGCAGCGTAGAGCCTAGCGATCGGGCTGAGCAGTTCTTC. Amino acids: CASSVEPSDRAEQFF.